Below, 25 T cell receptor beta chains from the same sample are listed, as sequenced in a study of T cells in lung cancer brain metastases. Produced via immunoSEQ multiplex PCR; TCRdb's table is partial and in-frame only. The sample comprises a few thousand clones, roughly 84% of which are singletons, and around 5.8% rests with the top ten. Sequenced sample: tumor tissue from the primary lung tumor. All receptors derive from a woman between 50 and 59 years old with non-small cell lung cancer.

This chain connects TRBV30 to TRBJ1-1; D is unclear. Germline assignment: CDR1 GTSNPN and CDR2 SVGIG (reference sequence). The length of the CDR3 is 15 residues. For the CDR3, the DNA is TGTGTCTGTGGAGGCGGACCGACCATGGGGACTGAAGCTTTCTTT. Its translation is CVCGGGPTMGTEAFF.

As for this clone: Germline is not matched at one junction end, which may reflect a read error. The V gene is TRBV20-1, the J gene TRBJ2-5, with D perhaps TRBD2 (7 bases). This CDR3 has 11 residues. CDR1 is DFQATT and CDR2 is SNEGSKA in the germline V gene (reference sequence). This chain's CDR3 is CSASHSRGDNF. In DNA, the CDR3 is TGCAGTGCTAGCCATTCTCGGGGGGACAACTTC.

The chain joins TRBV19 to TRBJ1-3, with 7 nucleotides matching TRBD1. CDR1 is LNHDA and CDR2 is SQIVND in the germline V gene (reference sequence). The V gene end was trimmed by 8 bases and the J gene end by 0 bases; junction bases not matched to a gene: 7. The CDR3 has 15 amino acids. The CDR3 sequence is CASAADRDSGNTIYF. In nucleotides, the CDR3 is TGTGCCAGTGCTGCCGACAGGGACTCTGGAAACACCATATATTTT. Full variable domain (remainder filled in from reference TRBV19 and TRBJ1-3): DGGITQSPKYLFRKEGQNVTLSCEQNLNHDAMYWYRQDPGQGLRLIYYSQIVNDFQKGDIAEGYSVSREKKESFPLTVTSAQKNPTAFYLCASAADRDSGNTIYFGEGSWLTVV.

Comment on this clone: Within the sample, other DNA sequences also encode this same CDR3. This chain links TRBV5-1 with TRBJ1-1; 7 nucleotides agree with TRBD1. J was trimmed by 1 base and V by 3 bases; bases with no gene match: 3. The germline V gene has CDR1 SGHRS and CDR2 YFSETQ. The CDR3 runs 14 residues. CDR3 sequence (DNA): TGCGCCAGCAGCTCGGGACAGCCGAACACTGAAGCTTTCTTT. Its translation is CASSSGQPNTEAFF.

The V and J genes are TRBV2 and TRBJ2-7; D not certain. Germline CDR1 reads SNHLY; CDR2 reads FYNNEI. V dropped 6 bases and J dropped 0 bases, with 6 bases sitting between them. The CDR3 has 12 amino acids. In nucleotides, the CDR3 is TGTGCCAGCAGGTCAGACTCCTACGAGCAGTACTTC. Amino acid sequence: CASRSDSYEQYF.

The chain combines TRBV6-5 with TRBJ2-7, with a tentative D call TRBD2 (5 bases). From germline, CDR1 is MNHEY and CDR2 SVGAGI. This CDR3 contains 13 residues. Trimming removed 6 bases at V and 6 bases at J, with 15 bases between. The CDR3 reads CASSRPTSFEQYF. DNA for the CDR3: TGTGCCAGCAGCCGCCCAACTAGTTTCGAGCAGTACTTC.

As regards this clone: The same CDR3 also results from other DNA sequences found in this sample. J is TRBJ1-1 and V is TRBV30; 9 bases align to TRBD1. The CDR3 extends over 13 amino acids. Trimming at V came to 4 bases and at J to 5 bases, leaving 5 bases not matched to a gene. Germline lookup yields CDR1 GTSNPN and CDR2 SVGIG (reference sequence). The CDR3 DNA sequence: TGTGCCTGGACACTGGACAGGGGAACTGAAGCTTTCTTT. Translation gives CAWTLDRGTEAFF.

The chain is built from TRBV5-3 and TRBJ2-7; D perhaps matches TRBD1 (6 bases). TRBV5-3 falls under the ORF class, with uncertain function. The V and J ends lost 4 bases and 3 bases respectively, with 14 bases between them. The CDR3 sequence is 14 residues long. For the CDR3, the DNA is TGTGCCAGAAGCGGTGGACAGATATACTACGAGCAGTACTTC. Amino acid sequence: CARSGGQIYYEQYF.

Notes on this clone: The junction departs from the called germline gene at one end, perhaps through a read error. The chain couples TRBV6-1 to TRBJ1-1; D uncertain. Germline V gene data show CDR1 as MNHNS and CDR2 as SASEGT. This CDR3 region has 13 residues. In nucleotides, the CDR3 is TGTGCCACCCTCAGAAGATCTAACACTGAAACTTTCTTT. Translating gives CATLRRSNTETFF.

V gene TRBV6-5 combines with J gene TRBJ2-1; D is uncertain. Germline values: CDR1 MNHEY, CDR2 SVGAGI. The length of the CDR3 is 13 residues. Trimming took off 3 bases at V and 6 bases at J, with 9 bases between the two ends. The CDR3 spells CASSYQRGNEQFF. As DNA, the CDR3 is TGTGCCAGCAGTTATCAGCGTGGCAATGAGCAGTTCTTC.

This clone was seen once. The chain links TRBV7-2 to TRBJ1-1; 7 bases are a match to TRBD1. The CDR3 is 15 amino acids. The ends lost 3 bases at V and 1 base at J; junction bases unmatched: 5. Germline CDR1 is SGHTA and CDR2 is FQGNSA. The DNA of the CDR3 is TGTGCCAGCAGCTTCAAGGCAGGGGGGAACACTGAAGCTTTCTTT. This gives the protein CASSFKAGGNTEAFF. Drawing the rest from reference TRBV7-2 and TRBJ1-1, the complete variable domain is GAGVSQSPSNKVTEKGKDVELRCDPISGHTALYWYRQSLGQGLEFLIYFQGNSAPDKSGLPSDRFSAERTGGSVSTLTIQRTQQEDSAVYLCASSFKAGGNTEAFFGQGTRLTVV.

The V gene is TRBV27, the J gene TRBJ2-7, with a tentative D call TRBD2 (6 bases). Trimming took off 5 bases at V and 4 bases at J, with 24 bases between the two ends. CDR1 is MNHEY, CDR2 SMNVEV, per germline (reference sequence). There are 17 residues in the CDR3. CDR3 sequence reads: CASSPQVGKRAMYEQYF. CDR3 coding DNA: TGTGCCAGCAGTCCCCAGGTAGGCAAGCGGGCCATGTACGAGCAGTACTTC.

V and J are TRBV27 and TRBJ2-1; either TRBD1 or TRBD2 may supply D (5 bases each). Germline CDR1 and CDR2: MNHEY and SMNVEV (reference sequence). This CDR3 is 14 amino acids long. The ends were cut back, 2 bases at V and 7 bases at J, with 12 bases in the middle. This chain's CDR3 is CASSLTGTLNEQFF. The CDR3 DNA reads TGTGCCAGCAGTTTAACCGGGACCCTAAATGAGCAGTTCTTC.

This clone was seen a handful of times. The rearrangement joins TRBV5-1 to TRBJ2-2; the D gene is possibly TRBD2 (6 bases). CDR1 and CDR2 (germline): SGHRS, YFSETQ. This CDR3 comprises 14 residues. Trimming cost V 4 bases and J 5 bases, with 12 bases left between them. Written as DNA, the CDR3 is TGCGCCAGCAGCGTAGAGGCGGGGACCGGGGAGCTGTTTTTT. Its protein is CASSVEAGTGELFF.

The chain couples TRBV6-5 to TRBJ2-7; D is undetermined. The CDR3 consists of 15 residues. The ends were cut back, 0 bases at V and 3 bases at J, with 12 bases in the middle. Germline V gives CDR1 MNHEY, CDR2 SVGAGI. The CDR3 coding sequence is TGTGCCAGCAGTTACTCGAAACTAACGAACTACGAGCAGTACTTC. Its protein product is CASSYSKLTNYEQYF.

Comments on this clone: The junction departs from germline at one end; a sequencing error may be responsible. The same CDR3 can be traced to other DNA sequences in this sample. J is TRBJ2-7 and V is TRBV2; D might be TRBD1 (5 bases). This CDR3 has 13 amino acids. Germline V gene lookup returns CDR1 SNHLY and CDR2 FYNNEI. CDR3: CASSEQGMNEQYF. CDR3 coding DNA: TGTGCCAGCAGTGAACAGGGAATGAATGAGCAGTACTTT.

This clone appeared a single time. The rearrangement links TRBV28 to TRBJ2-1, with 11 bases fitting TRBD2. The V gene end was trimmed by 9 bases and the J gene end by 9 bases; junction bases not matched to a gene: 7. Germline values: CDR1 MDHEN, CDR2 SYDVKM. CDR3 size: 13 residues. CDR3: CASGLAGFGEQFF. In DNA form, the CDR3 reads TGTGCCAGTGGACTAGCGGGTTTCGGTGAGCAGTTCTTC.

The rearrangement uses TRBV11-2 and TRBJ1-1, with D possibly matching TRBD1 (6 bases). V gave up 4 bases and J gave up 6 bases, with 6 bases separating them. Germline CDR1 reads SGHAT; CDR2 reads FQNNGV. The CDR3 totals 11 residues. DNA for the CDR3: TGTGCCAGCAGCTGGACAGCTGAAGCTTTCTTT. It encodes CASSWTAEAFF.

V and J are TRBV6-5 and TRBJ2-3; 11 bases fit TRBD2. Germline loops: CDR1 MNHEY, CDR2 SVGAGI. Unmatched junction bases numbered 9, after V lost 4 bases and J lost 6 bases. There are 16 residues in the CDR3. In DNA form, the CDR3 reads TGTGCCAGCAGTTTCCTACGACTAGCGGGAACCGATACGCAGTATTTT. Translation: CASSFLRLAGTDTQYF.

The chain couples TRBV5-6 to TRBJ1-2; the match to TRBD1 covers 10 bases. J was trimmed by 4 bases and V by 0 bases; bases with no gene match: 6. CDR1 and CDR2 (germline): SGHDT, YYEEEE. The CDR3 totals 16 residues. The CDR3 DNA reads TGTGCCAGCAGCTTGGTAGGGACAGGGGTTCGCTATGGCTACACCTTC. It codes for CASSLVGTGVRYGYTF.

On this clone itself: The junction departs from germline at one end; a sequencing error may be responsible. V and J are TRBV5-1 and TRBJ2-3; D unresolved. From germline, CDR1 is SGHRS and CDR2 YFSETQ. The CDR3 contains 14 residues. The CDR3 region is CVSSLEGPTDTQYF. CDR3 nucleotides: TGCGTCAGCAGCTTGGAAGGGCCCACAGATACGCAGTATTTT.

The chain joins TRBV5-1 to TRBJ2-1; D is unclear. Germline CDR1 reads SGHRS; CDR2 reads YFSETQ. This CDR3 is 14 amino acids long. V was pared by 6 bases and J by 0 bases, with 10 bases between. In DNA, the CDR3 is TGCGCCAGCACTCGGACGAGCTCCTACAATGAGCAGTTCTTC. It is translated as CASTRTSSYNEQFF.

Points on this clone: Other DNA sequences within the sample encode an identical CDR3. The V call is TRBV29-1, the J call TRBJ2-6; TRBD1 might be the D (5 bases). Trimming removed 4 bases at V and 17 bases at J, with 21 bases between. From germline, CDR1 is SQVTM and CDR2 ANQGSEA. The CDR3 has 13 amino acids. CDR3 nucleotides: TGCAGCGTTGCAGAATCTGGGGCCAACGTTTTGACTTTC. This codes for CSVAESGANVLTF.

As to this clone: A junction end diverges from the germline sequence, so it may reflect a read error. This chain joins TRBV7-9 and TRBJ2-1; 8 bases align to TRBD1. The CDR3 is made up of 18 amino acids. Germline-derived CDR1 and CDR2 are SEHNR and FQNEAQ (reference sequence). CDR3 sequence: CASSLARDRRADYNEQFF. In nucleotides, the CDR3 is TGTGCCAGCAGCCTAGCCCGGGACAGGCGAGCAGACTACAATGAGCAGTTCTTC.

The CDR3: CASSPLTGLEEKLFF. The CDR3 DNA is TGTGCCAGCAGTCCGCTGACAGGACTCGAGGAAAAACTGTTTTTT. This sequence joins TRBV6-5 and TRBJ1-4, with D possibly TRBD1 on 6 matching bases. V lost 5 bases, J lost 8 bases, and 18 bases lay in between. There are 15 residues in the CDR3. Per germline, CDR1 MNHEY and CDR2 SVGAGI.